The rows below give T cell receptor beta chains drawn from one sample of a study of blood T cell repertoires in COVID-19. Clones were read by immunoSEQ multiplex PCR, and TCRdb kept only the in-frame ones, dropping some. The table records about 360,000 clones, about 83% of them present only once. The sequenced material came from peripheral blood. All receptors come from a man aged 30-40 years with active or convalescent COVID-19. The CDR3 runs from the conserved cysteine through the conserved F or W. Each record gives: V gene, D gene, CDR3 length, clone size, J gene, CDR3 DNA, CDR3 protein. D genes are given only for firm matches. The listing skips clone size in some rows; elsewhere it reads once, few, many or a size class.

TRBV7-3,TRBD2,17,once,TRBJ2-2,TGTGCCAGCAGCTTACACCCTAGCGGGAGCGGTACCGGGGAGCTGTTTTTT,CASSLHPSGSGTGELFF
TRBV18,NA,14,NA,TRBJ2-1,TGTGCCAGCTCACCACGGGCAGGGCTAGAAGAGCAGTTCTTC,CASSPRAGLEEQFF
TRBV28,NA,10,NA,TRBJ2-1,TGTGCCACTCGGGGCAATGAGCAGTTCTTC,CATRGNEQFF
TRBV6-2/TRBV6-3,NA,15,NA,TRBJ2-4,TGTGCCAGCAGTTACGATTTCCGTAGATTCGGCATTCAGTACTTC,CASSYDFRRFGIQYF
TRBV5-4,TRBD2,16,NA,TRBJ2-7,TGTGCCAGCAGCTTGGGATCTGCGGGGGGACACTACGAGCAGTACTTC,CASSLGSAGGHYEQYF
TRBV4-1,NA,15,NA,TRBJ2-7,TGCGCCAGCAGCCAAGGATCCAGGGCGTCCTACGAGCAGTACTTC,CASSQGSRASYEQYF
TRBV9,TRBD1,13,few,TRBJ1-6,TGTGCCAGCAGCCAGACAGGGTATGGACCCCTCCACTTT,CASSQTGYGPLHF
TRBV30,NA,15,NA,TRBJ1-2,TGTGCCTGGAGTGAACCGAGGCGCGTCGGCTATGGCTACACCTTC,CAWSEPRRVGYGYTF
TRBV29-1,TRBD1,13,NA,TRBJ1-1,TGCAGCGTTGCGACAGGGGGCGATACTGAAGCTTTCTTT,CSVATGGDTEAFF
TRBV3-1/TRBV3-2,NA,15,NA,TRBJ2-1,TGTGCCAGCAGCCAAGATTGGACAGCTTACAATGAGCAGTTCTTC,CASSQDWTAYNEQFF
TRBV24-1,TRBD1,16,NA,TRBJ2-7,TGTGCCACCAGTGATTCCGGGACAGGAAGATCCTACGAGCAGTACTTC,CATSDSGTGRSYEQYF
TRBV30,NA,12,NA,TRBJ2-1,TGTGCCTGGAGTGTACAGCGGTATGAGCAGTTCTTC,CAWSVQRYEQFF
TRBV5-4,TRBD1,14,NA,TRBJ2-5,TGTGCCACCAGGGGGCAGTCAACCCAAGAGACCCAGTACTTC,CATRGQSTQETQYF
TRBV5-1,NA,14,NA,TRBJ2-2,TGCGCCAGCAGCTTCCGAAGGAGCACCGGGGAGCTGTTTTTT,CASSFRRSTGELFF
TRBV4-2,TRBD1,17,NA,TRBJ1-4,TGTGCCAGCAGCCAAGCCCAGAGACAGGGAGAGGGTGGAAAACTGTTTTTT,CASSQAQRQGEGGKLFF
TRBV7-9,TRBD1,15,NA,TRBJ2-7,TGTGCCAGCAGCAGGGTGGACAGGGATCGACACGAGCAGTACTTC,CASSRVDRDRHEQYF
TRBV5-4,TRBD1,15,NA,TRBJ1-2,TGTGCCAGCAGCTTGGAGGGACAGGGGGTCATTGGCTACACCTTC,CASSLEGQGVIGYTF
TRBV2,TRBD2,14,NA,TRBJ2-7,TGTGCCAGCAGGGGGCTAGCGGGAGCCCACGAGCAGTACTTC,CASRGLAGAHEQYF
TRBV10-3,NA,15,NA,TRBJ1-6,TGTGCCATCAGCCCGGAGGGGACCTTAAATTCACCCCTCCACTTT,CAISPEGTLNSPLHF
TRBV5-6,NA,16,once,TRBJ1-1,TGTGCCAGCAGCTTGTTGGATGGAGCTTTGAACACTGAAGCTTTCTTT,CASSLLDGALNTEAFF
TRBV5-1,NA,14,few,TRBJ2-3,TGCGCCAGCAGCTTGGAACAGATCGCAGATACGCAGTATTTT,CASSLEQIADTQYF
TRBV19,TRBD1,14,NA,TRBJ2-7,TGTGCCAGTAGTATCAACAGGGGGAGATACGAGCAGTACTTC,CASSINRGRYEQYF
TRBV4-1,TRBD2,20,NA,TRBJ2-2,TGCGCCAGCAGCCCACAACCGGGACTAGCGGGAGGACGAGGTACCGGGGAGCTGTTTTTT,CASSPQPGLAGGRGTGELFF
TRBV19,TRBD2,19,NA,TRBJ2-1,TGTGCCAGTAGTATCTTGAGGAGTAGCGGGAGGGGGCCCCGCAGTGAGCAGTTCTTC,CASSILRSSGRGPRSEQFF
TRBV7-2,NA,13,NA,TRBJ2-1,TGTGCCAGCAGCTTAAGGGGTTACAATGAGCAGTTCTTC,CASSLRGYNEQFF
TRBV28,NA,11,NA,TRBJ2-1,TGTGCCAGCACAGGGATGAATGAGCAGTTCTTC,CASTGMNEQFF
TRBV7-6,NA,15,NA,TRBJ1-1,TGTGCCAGCAGCTTAGGTCCAGGGGTGAACACTGAAGCTTTCTTT,CASSLGPGVNTEAFF
TRBV25-1,TRBD1,12,NA,TRBJ1-1,TGTGCCAGCCGGGACAGGAGTTTTCCTGCTTTCTTT,CASRDRSFPAFF
TRBV19,TRBD1,16,NA,TRBJ2-1,TGTGCCAGTAGTATACCGGGACAGGGGGGTGGGAATGAGCAGTTCTTC,CASSIPGQGGGNEQFF
TRBV28,NA,13,NA,TRBJ2-7,TGTGCCAGCAGTTTTCGGAGGGGCGCCGAGCAGTACTTC,CASSFRRGAEQYF
TRBV4-2,NA,15,NA,TRBJ2-5,TGTGCCAGCAGCCAAGGGGTCGACCAGGGAGGGACCCAGTACTTC,CASSQGVDQGGTQYF
TRBV6-2/TRBV6-3,TRBD2,16,once,TRBJ2-7,TGTGCCAGCAGTTTCGGGACTAGCGGGGACCCCTACGAGCAGTACTTC,CASSFGTSGDPYEQYF
TRBV28,TRBD2,15,NA,TRBJ2-1,TGTGCCAGCAGTTTGGCGGGAGGCGTAGGGAATGAGCAGTTCTTC,CASSLAGGVGNEQFF